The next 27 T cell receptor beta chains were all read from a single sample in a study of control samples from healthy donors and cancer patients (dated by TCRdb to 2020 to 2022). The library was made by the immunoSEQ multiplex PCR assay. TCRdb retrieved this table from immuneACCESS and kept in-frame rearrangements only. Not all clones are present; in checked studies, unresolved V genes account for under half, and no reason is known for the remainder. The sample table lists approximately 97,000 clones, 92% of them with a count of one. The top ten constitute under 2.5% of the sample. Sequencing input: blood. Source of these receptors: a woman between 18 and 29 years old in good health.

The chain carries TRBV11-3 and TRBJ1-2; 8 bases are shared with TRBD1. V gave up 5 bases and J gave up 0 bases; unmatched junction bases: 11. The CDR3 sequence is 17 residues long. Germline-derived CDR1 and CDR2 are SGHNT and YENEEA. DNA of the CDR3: TGTGCCAGCAGCATTCGACAGGGGCCCACTTCTAACTATGGCTACACCTTC. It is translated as CASSIRQGPTSNYGYTF. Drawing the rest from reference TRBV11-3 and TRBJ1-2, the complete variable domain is EAGVVQSPRYKIIEKKQPVAFWCNPISGHNTLYWYLQNLGQGPELLIRYENEEAVDDSQLPKDRFSAERLKGVDSTLKIQPAELGDSAVYLCASSIRQGPTSNYGYTFGSGTRLTVV.

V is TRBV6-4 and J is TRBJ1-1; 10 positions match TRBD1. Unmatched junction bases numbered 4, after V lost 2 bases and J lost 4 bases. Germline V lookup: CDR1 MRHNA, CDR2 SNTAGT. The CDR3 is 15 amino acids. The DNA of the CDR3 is TGTGCCAGCAGTGACGGGACAGGGGAGACCACTGAAGCTTTCTTT. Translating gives CASSDGTGETTEAFF.

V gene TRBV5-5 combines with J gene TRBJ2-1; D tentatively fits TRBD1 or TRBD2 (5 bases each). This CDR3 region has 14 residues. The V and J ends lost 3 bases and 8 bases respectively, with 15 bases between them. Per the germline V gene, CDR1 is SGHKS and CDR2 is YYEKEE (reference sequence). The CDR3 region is CASSSTGTSDEQFF. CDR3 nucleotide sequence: TGTGCCAGCAGCTCAACCGGGACGTCTGATGAGCAGTTCTTC. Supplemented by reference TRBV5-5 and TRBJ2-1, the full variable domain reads DAGVTQSPTHLIKTRGQQVTLRCSPISGHKSVSWYQQVLGQGPQFIFQYYEKEERGRGNFPDRFSARQFPNYSSELNVNALLLGDSALYLCASSSTGTSDEQFFGPGTRLTVL.

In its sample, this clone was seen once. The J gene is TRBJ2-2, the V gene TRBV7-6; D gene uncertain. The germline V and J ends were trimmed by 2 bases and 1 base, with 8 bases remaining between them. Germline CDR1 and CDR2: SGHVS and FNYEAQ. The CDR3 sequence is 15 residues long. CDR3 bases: TGTGCCAGCAGCTTAATAGGGTTGAACACCGGGGAGCTGTTTTTT. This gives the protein CASSLIGLNTGELFF.

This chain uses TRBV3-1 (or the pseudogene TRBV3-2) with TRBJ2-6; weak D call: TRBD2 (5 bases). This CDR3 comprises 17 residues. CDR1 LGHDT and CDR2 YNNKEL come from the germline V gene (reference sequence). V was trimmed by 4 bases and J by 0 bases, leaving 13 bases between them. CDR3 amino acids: CASSRGYSFSGANVLTF. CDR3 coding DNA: TGTGCCAGCAGCCGAGGGTATTCCTTCTCTGGGGCCAACGTCCTGACTTTC.

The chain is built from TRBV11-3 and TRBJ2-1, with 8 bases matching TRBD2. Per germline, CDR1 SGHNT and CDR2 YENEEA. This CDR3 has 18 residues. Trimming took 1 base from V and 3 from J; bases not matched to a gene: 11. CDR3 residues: CASSLGLSTSANYNEQFF. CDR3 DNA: TGTGCCAGCAGCTTAGGTCTCTCGACTAGCGCGAACTACAATGAGCAGTTCTTC.

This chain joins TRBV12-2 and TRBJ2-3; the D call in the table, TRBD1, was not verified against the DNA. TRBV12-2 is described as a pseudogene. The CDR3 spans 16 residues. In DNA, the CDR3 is TGTGCAAGTCCCCAACATGTCCTGACAGGAGTCGATACGCAGTATTTT. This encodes CASPQHVLTGVDTQYF.

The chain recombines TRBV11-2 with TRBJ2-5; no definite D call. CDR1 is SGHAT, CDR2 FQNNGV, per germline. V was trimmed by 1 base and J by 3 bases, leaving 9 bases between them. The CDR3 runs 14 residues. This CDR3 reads CASSLVASKETQYF. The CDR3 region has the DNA TGTGCCAGCAGCTTAGTGGCGTCCAAAGAGACCCAGTACTTC.

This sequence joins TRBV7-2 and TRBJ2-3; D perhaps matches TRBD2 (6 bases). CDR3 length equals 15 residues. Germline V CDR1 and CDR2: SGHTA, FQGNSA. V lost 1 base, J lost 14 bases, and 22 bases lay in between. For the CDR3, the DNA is TGTGCCAGCAGCTTAGAGACAGCGGGTAGGGGACTTACGTATTTT. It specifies CASSLETAGRGLTYF. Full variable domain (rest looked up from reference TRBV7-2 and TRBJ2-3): GAGVSQSPSNKVTEKGKDVELRCDPISGHTALYWYRQSLGQGLEFLIYFQGNSAPDKSGLPSDRFSAERTGGSVSTLTIQRTQQEDSAVYLCASSLETAGRGLTYFGPGTRLTVL.

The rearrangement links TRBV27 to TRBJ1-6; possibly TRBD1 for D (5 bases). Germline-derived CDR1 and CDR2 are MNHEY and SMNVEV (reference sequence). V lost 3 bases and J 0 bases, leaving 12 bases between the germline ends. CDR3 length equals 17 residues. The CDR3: CASSFYQGRSYNSPLHF. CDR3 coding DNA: TGTGCCAGCAGTTTCTACCAGGGCCGCTCCTATAATTCACCCCTCCACTTT.

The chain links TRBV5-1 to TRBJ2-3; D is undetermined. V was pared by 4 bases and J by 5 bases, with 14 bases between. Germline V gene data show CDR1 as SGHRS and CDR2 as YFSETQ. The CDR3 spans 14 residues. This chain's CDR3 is CASSPRKDGDTQYF. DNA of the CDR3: TGCGCCAGCAGCCCCAGAAAAGATGGAGATACGCAGTATTTT. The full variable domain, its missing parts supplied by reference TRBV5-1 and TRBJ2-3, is KAGVTQTPRYLIKTRGQQVTLSCSPISGHRSVSWYQQTPGQGLQFLFEYFSETQRNKGNFPGRFSGRQFSNSRSEMNVSTLELGDSALYLCASSPRKDGDTQYFGPGTRLTVL.

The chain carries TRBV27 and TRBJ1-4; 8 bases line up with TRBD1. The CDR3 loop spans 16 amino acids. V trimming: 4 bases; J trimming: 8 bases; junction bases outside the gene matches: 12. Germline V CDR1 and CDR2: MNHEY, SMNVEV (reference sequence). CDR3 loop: CASSSARGRISEKLFF. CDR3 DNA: TGTGCCAGCAGTTCCGCCAGGGGGCGTATTTCCGAAAAACTGTTTTTT.

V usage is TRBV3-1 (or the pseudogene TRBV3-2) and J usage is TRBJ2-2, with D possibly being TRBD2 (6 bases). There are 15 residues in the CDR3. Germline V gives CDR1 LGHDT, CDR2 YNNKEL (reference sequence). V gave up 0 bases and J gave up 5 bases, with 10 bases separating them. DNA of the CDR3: TGTGCCAGCAGCCAAGAGCTAGCGTCAACCGGGGAGCTGTTTTTT. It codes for CASSQELASTGELFF.

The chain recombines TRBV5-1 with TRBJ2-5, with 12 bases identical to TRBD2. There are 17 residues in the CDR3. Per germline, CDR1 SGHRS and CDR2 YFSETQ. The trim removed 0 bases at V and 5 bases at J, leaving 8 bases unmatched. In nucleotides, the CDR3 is TGCGCCAGCAGCTTGGGGGAACTAGCGGGGGGCGGGGAGACCCAGTACTTC. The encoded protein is CASSLGELAGGGETQYF.

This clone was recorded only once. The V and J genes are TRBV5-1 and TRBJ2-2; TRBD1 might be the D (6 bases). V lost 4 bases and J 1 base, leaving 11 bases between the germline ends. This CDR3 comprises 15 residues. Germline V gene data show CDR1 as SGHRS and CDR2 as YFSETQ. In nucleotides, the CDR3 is TGCGCCAGCAGCGCCGGGACACTGAACACCGGGGAGCTGTTTTTT. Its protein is CASSAGTLNTGELFF.

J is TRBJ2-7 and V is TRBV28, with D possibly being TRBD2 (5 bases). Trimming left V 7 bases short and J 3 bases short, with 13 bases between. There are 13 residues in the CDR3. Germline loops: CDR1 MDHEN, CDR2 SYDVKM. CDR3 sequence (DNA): TGTGCCAGCAATTTTATCGGGGTCTACGAGCAGTACTTC. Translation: CASNFIGVYEQYF.

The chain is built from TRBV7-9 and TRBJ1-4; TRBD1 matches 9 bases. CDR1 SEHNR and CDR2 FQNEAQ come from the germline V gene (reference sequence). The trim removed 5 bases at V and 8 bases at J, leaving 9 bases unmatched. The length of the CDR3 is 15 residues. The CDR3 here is CASSTTGTGSEKLFF. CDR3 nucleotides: TGTGCCAGCAGCACAACCGGGACAGGGAGCGAAAAACTGTTTTTT.

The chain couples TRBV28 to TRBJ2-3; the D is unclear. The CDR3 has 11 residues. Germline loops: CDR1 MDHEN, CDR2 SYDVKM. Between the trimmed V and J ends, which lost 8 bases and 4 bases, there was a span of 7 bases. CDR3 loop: CASLRADTQYF. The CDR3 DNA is TGTGCCAGCCTTCGGGCAGATACGCAGTATTTT.

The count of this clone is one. This CDR3 is CASSLEQEYSAFF. Here the CDR3 DNA reads TGTGCCAGCAGCTTAGAACAGGAGTATTCGGCTTTCTTT. The chain links TRBV13 to TRBJ1-1; perhaps TRBD1 as D (5 bases). This CDR3 comprises 13 residues. V shed 1 base and J shed 11 bases, with 14 bases lying between them. Germline values: CDR1 PRHDT, CDR2 FYEKMQ (reference sequence).

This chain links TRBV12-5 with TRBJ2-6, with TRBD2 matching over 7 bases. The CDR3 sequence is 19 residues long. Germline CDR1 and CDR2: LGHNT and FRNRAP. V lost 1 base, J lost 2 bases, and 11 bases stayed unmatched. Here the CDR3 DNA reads TGTGCTAGTGGTTTGGATCGGTCAGGGAGGGATCCTGGGGCCAACGTCCTGACTTTC. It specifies CASGLDRSGRDPGANVLTF.

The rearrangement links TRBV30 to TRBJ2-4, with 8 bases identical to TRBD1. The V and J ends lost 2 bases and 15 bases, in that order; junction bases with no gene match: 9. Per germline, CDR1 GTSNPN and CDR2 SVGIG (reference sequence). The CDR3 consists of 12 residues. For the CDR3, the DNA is TGTGCCTGGAGTTCGACAGGGGCCTTGGGGTACTTC. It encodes CAWSSTGALGYF.

The CDR3 DNA reads TGCAGCGTTGAAATACAGGGTCGCTCCTACGAGCAGTACTTC. It encodes CSVEIQGRSYEQYF. The chain has TRBV29-1 and TRBJ2-7, with D possibly TRBD1 on 6 matching bases. Germline loops: CDR1 SQVTM, CDR2 ANQGSEA. V was pared by 2 bases and J by 0 bases, with 11 bases between. This CDR3 region has 14 residues.

The CDR3 bases are TGTGCCAGTAGTATTACCCCGGGCCTCGGGTACAATGAGCAGTTCTTC. Protein product: CASSITPGLGYNEQFF. The V call is TRBV19, the J call TRBJ2-1; D gene unclear. Per germline, CDR1 LNHDA and CDR2 SQIVND (reference sequence). The CDR3 loop spans 16 amino acids. V lost 3 bases to trimming and J lost 4 bases, with 16 bases between them.

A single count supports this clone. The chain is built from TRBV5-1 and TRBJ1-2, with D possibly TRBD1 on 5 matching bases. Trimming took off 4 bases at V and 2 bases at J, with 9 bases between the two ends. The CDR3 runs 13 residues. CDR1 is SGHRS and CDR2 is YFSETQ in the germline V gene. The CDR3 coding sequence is TGCGCCAGCAGCAGTAACAGGAACTATGGCTACACCTTC. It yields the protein CASSSNRNYGYTF.

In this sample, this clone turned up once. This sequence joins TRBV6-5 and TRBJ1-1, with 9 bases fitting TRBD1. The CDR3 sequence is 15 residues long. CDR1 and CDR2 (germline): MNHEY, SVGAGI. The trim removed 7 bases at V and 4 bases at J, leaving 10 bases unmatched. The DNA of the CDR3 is TGTGCCAGCACTCACAACAGGGGGCTTGGCACTGAAGCTTTCTTT. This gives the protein CASTHNRGLGTEAFF.

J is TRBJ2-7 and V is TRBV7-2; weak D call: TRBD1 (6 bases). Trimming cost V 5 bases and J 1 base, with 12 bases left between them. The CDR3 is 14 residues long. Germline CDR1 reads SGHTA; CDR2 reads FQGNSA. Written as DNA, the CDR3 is TGTGCCAGCAGCGGGGGCGTAGGGTCCTACGAGCAGTACTTC. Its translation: CASSGGVGSYEQYF.

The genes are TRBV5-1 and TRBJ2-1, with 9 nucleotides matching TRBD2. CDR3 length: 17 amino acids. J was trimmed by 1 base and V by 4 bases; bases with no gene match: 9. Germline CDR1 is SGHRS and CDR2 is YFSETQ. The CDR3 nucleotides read TGCGCCAGCAGCGCTTTACTAGCGGGCCTTTCCTACAATGAGCAGTTCTTC. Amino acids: CASSALLAGLSYNEQFF.